The present T cell receptor (beta chain) was sequenced within a study of blood T cell repertoires in COVID-19. Across the whole study: From T cells, B-cell-depleted T cells, or PBMCs came the material, which was cDNA or gDNA.

TCRdb's copy holds only in-frame clones and misses some; the assay was immunoSEQ multiplex PCR. The sample has approximately 310,000 clones, 75% to 90% seen once; the top ten hold 4% to 6%. Trimming shortened V by 2 bases and J by 3 bases, and 13 bases separated the two germline ends. The CDR3 is 15 amino acids. CDR1 and CDR2 (germline): KGHDR, SFDVKD. The J gene is TRBJ2-7, the V gene TRBV24-1, with D uncertain. The clonotype originates from a man aged 55-75 years who had recovered from COVID-19. The source material was PBMCs or T cells enriched from blood (not recorded which). The CDR3 reads CATSDSRVESYEQYF. The DNA of the CDR3 is TGTGCCACCAGTGATTCGAGAGTGGAGAGCTACGAGCAGTACTTC.